These 10 T cell receptor beta chains share one sample of origin, sequenced in a study of T-cell memory formation after mild COVID-19. Via MiXCR, TCRdb re-called the 5' RACE reads, giving one row per CDR3 protein. The sample includes 80,000 to 95,000 distinct CDR3 sequences, around 25% of them seen just once. The sequenced sample consisted of PBMCs or a T cell subset sorted from them (not recorded which). The source is a man aged 18 to 30 who had mild COVID-19 (a few samples of this study predate the infection). Cell type and time point are not known.

This chain links TRBV6-2 or TRBV6-3 with TRBJ2-3, with TRBD2 identical over 8 bases. J lost 2 bases, V lost 6 bases, and 4 bases had no gene match. The CDR3 has 14 amino acids. Per germline, CDR1 MNHEY and CDR2 SVGEGT. The CDR3 region is CASRSGGFTDTQYF. CDR3 sequence (DNA): TGTGCCAGCAGAAGCGGGGGATTCACAGATACGCAGTATTTT.

The chain employs TRBV7-2 and TRBJ2-7; D is uncertain. The V end lost 1 base, the J end lost 7 bases, and 11 bases lay between the germline ends. CDR1 and CDR2 from the germline V gene are SGHTA and FQGNSA. CDR3 length equals 13 residues. The CDR3 region has the DNA TGTGCCAGCAGCTTAGGCCTTAAGAGGGAGCAGTACTTC. This codes for CASSLGLKREQYF.

The chain is built from TRBV5-1 and TRBJ2-5; D call uncertain. The CDR3 runs to 13 residues. CDR1 is SGHRS, CDR2 YFSETQ, per germline. V lost 4 bases and J 4 bases, leaving 11 bases between the germline ends. The CDR3 DNA sequence: TGCGCCAGCAGCCACAATAAGCCAGAGACCCAGTACTTC. It is translated as CASSHNKPETQYF.

The chain carries TRBV13 and TRBJ1-1; 9 bases fit TRBD1. The J segment lost 7 bases and the V segment lost 5 bases, leaving 11 bases of the junction unmatched. The germline V gene encodes CDR1 PRHDT and CDR2 FYEKMQ (reference sequence). The CDR3 covers 15 residues. CDR3 loop: CASSTRQGEEVEAFF. The CDR3 nucleotides read TGTGCCAGCAGCACGCGACAGGGGGAAGAGGTTGAAGCTTTCTTT.

The rearrangement uses TRBV15 and TRBJ1-1; the D gene is possibly TRBD1 (6 bases). V lost 5 bases and J 4 bases, leaving 11 bases between the germline ends. CDR1 and CDR2 (germline): LNHNV, YYDKDF (reference sequence). This CDR3 comprises 13 residues. Written as DNA, the CDR3 is TGTGCCACCAGCCAGACAGGATTCACTGAAGCTTTCTTT. Residues: CATSQTGFTEAFF. The full variable domain, its missing parts supplied by reference TRBV15 and TRBJ1-1, is DAMVIQNPRYQVTQFGKPVTLSCSQTLNHNVMYWYQQKSSQAPKLLFHYYDKDFNNEADTPDNFQSRRPNTSFCFLDIRSPGLGDTAMYLCATSQTGFTEAFFGQGTRLTVV.

This clonotype was detected a few times. J is TRBJ2-3 and V is TRBV29-1, with D possibly matching TRBD2 (5 bases). V lost 1 base and J lost 0, with 11 bases in between. This CDR3 is built from 15 residues. Germline loops: CDR1 SQVTM, CDR2 ANQGSEA. CDR3 loop: CSVEGSALSTDTQYF. The DNA for the CDR3 is TGCAGCGTTGAAGGTAGCGCGCTTAGCACAGATACGCAGTATTTT.

This clonotype has at least ten counts. The chain combines TRBV5-1 with TRBJ1-3; D remains ambiguous. Germline lookup yields CDR1 SGHRS and CDR2 YFSETQ. The CDR3 spans 14 residues. V was pared by 4 bases and J by 1 base, with 9 bases between. CDR3 DNA sequence: TGCGCCAGCAGCCCGTATTCGTCTGGAAACACCATATATTTT. It codes for CASSPYSSGNTIYF.

This sequence joins TRBV7-8 and TRBJ2-5; no firm D call. Germline V gives CDR1 SGHVS, CDR2 FQNEAQ. The CDR3 covers 16 residues. V shed 1 base and J shed 4 bases, with 16 bases lying between them. CDR3 nucleotides: TGTGCCAGCAGCTTAGGGTCTATCGGTGAAGGAGAGACCCAGTACTTC. It yields the protein CASSLGSIGEGETQYF. The complete variable domain, with remaining parts taken from reference TRBV7-8 and TRBJ2-5, reads GAGVSQSPRYKVAKRGQDVALRCDPISGHVSLFWYQQALGQGPEFLTYFQNEAQLDKSGLPSDRFFAERPEGSVSTLKIQRTQQEDSAVYLCASSLGSIGEGETQYFGPGTRLLVL.

In its sample, this clonotype was seen once. In DNA form, the CDR3 reads TGTGCCAGCAGTGAAGCGGGAGGGCTTTACGAGCAGTACGTC. Translated, it gives CASSEAGGLYEQYV. The J gene is TRBJ2-7, the V gene TRBV6-1; 7 bases are a match to TRBD2. This CDR3 comprises 14 residues. V lost 0 bases to trimming and J lost 4 bases; unmatched junction nucleotides: 3. Germline V gives CDR1 MNHNS, CDR2 SASEGT.

About this clonotype: Its ends do not fully match the called genes, so a read error is possible. The genes are TRBV7-7 and TRBJ2-2, with 13 bases lining up with TRBD2. Germline CDR1 SSHAT, CDR2 FNYEAQ (reference sequence). CDR3 length: 15 residues. CDR3 amino acids: CASSRLAGGPGELFF. The CDR3 nucleotides are TGTGCTAGCAGCCGACTAGCGGGGGGACCCGGGGAGCTGTTTTTT.